What follows are 12 T cell receptor beta chains derived from one specimen sequenced in a study of blood T cell repertoires in COVID-19 (dated by TCRdb to about 2020). Library method: the immunoSEQ multiplex PCR assay. TCRdb retrieved this table from immuneACCESS and kept in-frame rearrangements only. Not all clones are present; in checked studies, unresolved V genes account for under half, and no reason is known for the remainder. Across this sample there are approximately 200,000 clones, with about 88% seen only once. In total, the top ten clones hold 0.95% to 1.3% of the sample. The sample was peripheral blood. The source is a man aged 25 to 40 with acute or convalescent COVID-19.

The V call is TRBV28, the J call TRBJ1-2, with D possibly TRBD1 on 6 matching bases. Per germline, CDR1 MDHEN and CDR2 SYDVKM. CDR3 size: 16 residues. V was pared by 4 bases and J by 0 bases, with 15 bases between. The CDR3 DNA follows: TGTGCCAGCAGTTCCCCGGGGGGCGACCCTAACTATGGCTACACCTTC. Amino acids: CASSSPGGDPNYGYTF.

This clone showed up just once. The J gene is TRBJ1-2, the V gene TRBV6-6, with D maybe TRBD1 (5 bases). Germline-derived CDR1 and CDR2 are MNHNY and SVGAGI (reference sequence). The V end lost 8 bases, the J end lost 4 bases, and 14 bases lay between the germline ends. The CDR3 has 13 amino acids. The CDR3 protein is CASGSRDTYGYTF. CDR3 coding DNA: TGTGCCAGCGGTTCCAGGGATACCTATGGCTACACCTTC.

This clone was counted only a few times. This chain joins TRBV4-1 and TRBJ1-5; 8 nucleotides match TRBD1. The length of the CDR3 is 16 residues. V lost 1 base to trimming and J lost 3 bases; unmatched junction nucleotides: 5. Per the germline V gene, CDR1 is MGHRA and CDR2 is YSYEKL. The CDR3, as DNA: TGCGCCAGCAGCCAAGGGACAGGGTCGTTCAATCAGCCCCAGCATTTT. It yields the protein CASSQGTGSFNQPQHF.

This chain connects TRBV10-3 to TRBJ1-1; 10 nucleotides line up with TRBD1. There are 15 residues in the CDR3. V trimming: 2 bases; J trimming: 4 bases; junction bases outside the gene matches: 4. Germline CDR1 ENHRY, CDR2 SYGVKD. Here the CDR3 reads CAISEGRDRGTEAFF. The CDR3 bases are TGTGCCATCAGTGAGGGCCGGGACAGGGGCACTGAAGCTTTCTTT.

The rearrangement uses TRBV2 and TRBJ2-3; the D gene is possibly TRBD2 (6 bases). Trimming cost V 5 bases and J 5 bases, with 17 bases left between them. This CDR3 contains 15 residues. Per the germline V gene, CDR1 is SNHLY and CDR2 is FYNNEI. The CDR3 sequence: CASSRSPLGGDTQYF. The CDR3 bases are TGTGCCAGCAGTCGGTCCCCTTTGGGGGGAGATACGCAGTATTTT.

This sequence joins TRBV18 and TRBJ1-6; D not resolved. Germline V gene lookup returns CDR1 KGHSH and CDR2 LQKENI. V dropped 4 bases and J dropped 7 bases, with 11 bases sitting between them. The CDR3 is 14 residues long. The CDR3 sequence is CASSRDTVNSPLHF. CDR3 nucleotide sequence: TGTGCCAGCTCACGAGACACTGTAAATTCACCCCTCCACTTT.

The chain employs TRBV3-1 (or the pseudogene TRBV3-2) and TRBJ2-1; 7 bases are a match to TRBD1. CDR3 size: 12 residues. Trimming at V came to 2 bases and at J to 9 bases, leaving 1 base not matched to a gene. In germline, CDR1 is LGHDT, CDR2 YNNKEL (reference sequence). The CDR3, as DNA: TGTGCCAGCAGCCAAAGACAGGGTGAGCAGTTCTTC. Amino acids: CASSQRQGEQFF.

This clone was picked up a small number of times. This rearrangement joins TRBV5-6 to TRBJ1-4; TRBD1 matches 10 bases. CDR3 size: 15 residues. Per the germline V gene, CDR1 is SGHDT and CDR2 is YYEEEE. V was clipped by 3 bases and J by 6 bases; unmatched bases: 5. The DNA for the CDR3 is TGTGCCAGCAGCTCGAGAGGACAGGGGGATGAAAAACTGTTTTTT. This encodes CASSSRGQGDEKLFF.

V usage is TRBV27 and J usage is TRBJ1-2, with unresolved D. Trimming took off 6 bases at V and 7 bases at J, with 15 bases between the two ends. The CDR3 extends over 13 amino acids. Germline V gene data show CDR1 as MNHEY and CDR2 as SMNVEV (reference sequence). The CDR3 reads CASRPPGLGGYTF. The CDR3 DNA reads TGTGCCAGCAGGCCCCCGGGGTTGGGTGGCTACACCTTC.

The DNA of the CDR3 is TGTGCCTGGAGCCCGCTAAGGCGGGACAGTCTATACGAGCAGTACTTC. Translation: CAWSPLRRDSLYEQYF. The chain has TRBV30 and TRBJ2-7; tentative D call: TRBD1 (7 bases). This CDR3 comprises 16 residues. V lost 3 bases and J lost 4, with 22 bases in between. CDR1 and CDR2 (germline): GTSNPN, SVGIG (reference sequence).

The chain links TRBV11-1 to TRBJ1-2; 8 bases line up with TRBD1. Germline V gene sequence: CDR1 SGHAT, CDR2 FQDESV (reference sequence). The CDR3 consists of 16 residues. V lost 5 bases and J lost 2; bases outside the gene matches: 10. For the CDR3, the DNA is TGTGCCAGCAGCCGAGGCGGGACAGGCTTGAACTATGGCTACACCTTC. Translation gives CASSRGGTGLNYGYTF.

This chain links TRBV4-1 with TRBJ1-4; weak D call: TRBD1 (6 bases). The germline gives CDR1 MGHRA, CDR2 YSYEKL. The ends were cut back, 0 bases at V and 4 bases at J, with 9 bases in the middle. This CDR3 is built from 15 residues. In nucleotides, the CDR3 is TGCGCCAGCAGCCAAGATTTCAGGGGTAATGAAAAACTGTTTTTT. Encoded protein: CASSQDFRGNEKLFF.